The text below deals with one TCR beta chain. PCR involved 60 Vbeta and 13 Jbeta primers. Clones were read by immunoSEQ multiplex PCR, and TCRdb kept only the in-frame ones, dropping some. The sample records 85,000 to 100,000 clones, approximately 78% being singletons. This record belongs to a study of cytomegalovirus exposure and HLA in healthy donors. Study details: Early release data held roughly 90 million unique TCRs from HLA-typed donors. Across a few hundred genotyped donors, 81% landed in the Caucasian-associated ancestry cluster.

CDR3 size: 13 residues. The germline V and J ends were trimmed by 4 bases and 2 bases, with 9 bases remaining between them. The germline V gene has CDR1 SGHAT and CDR2 FQNNGV. Every donor was a healthy person donating bone marrow. Likely unrecorded immune exposures existed in these nominally healthy donors. The receptor was derived from a woman aged 60-75 years in good health and CMV-seronegative. Sequencing was done on a sample of PBMCs. The rearrangement joins TRBV11-2 to TRBJ2-7; D gene unclear. CDR3 DNA sequence: TGTGCCAGCAGCTCCCCCCCGGCCTACGAGCAGTACTTC. Translated, it gives CASSSPPAYEQYF.